This T cell receptor (beta chain) is from a study of OX40 agonist ivuxolimab in advanced cancers. Study-wide background: Patient treatment consisted of intravenous ivuxolimab administration every 2 weeks at 0.01 to 10 mg/kg. Study-wide points: Compared with CD4+, CD8+ T cells on average had more expanded clones. Nonresponders, in some cases, also had low normalized T-cell clonal expansion.

TCRdb keeps only in-frame clones here, not all; method: immunoSEQ multiplex PCR. Among around 81,000 clones listed, around nine tenths were seen once. Trimming removed 4 bases from V and 4 bases from J, with 14 bases in between. The CDR3 runs to 15 residues. Germline V gene data show CDR1 as SNHLY and CDR2 as FYNNEI. This clone appeared a single time. Antigen unknown. This chain uses TRBV2 with TRBJ2-1; weak D call: TRBD2 (5 bases). The material was CD4+ or CD8+ T cells sorted from blood, obtained in a trial of the OX40 agonist ivuxolimab. The origin of this receptor is an adult with an advanced solid tumor such as melanoma, head and neck, liver or kidney cancer. The CDR3 sequence is CASSGPSGGYNEQFF. The CDR3 nucleotides read TGTGCCAGCAGTGGTCCCTCAGGCGGGTACAATGAGCAGTTCTTC.